This is a list of T cell receptor beta chains from one sample in a study of blood T cell repertoires in COVID-19. Libraries were prepared by immunoSEQ multiplex PCR; TCRdb keeps only in-frame clonotypes and omits some of them. This sample carries about 120,000 clones, roughly 80% of them seen once, and the ten largest clones take roughly 7.3%. Sequences were obtained from peripheral blood. Every receptor here comes from a human donor in a cohort sampled during active COVID-19. CDR3s include the opening cysteine and the closing phenylalanine or tryptophan. The D gene is left open where the match is weak. Clone size is stated in some rows and not others, as once, few, many or a class when expanded.

D,V,size,J,DNA,CDR3
.,TRBV6-5,once,TRBJ2-1,TGTGCCAGCAGTTACTCTCAGGGCTTGGAGCAGTTCTTC,CASSYSQGLEQFF
TRBD2,TRBV30,.,TRBJ2-1,TGTGCCTGGAGTGTACCCCGGCAGGGAGGGAGGAACAATGAGCAGTTCTTC,CAWSVPRQGGRNNEQFF
TRBD1,TRBV27,.,TRBJ2-7,TGTGCCAGCAGTCCTAGACAGGGGGCGAGCTCCTACGAGCAGTACTTC,CASSPRQGASSYEQYF
.,TRBV7-6,.,TRBJ1-2,TGTGCCAGCAGCTTAGTCAGACAGGACCTTAACTATGGCTACACCTTC,CASSLVRQDLNYGYTF
TRBD1,TRBV20-1,.,TRBJ2-7,TGCAGTGCTAGTTCCGGGACAGGGCCGTACGAGCAGTACTTC,CSASSGTGPYEQYF
TRBD1,TRBV28,.,TRBJ2-7,TGTGCCAGCAGTTTAGCCCACACGGGACAGTTAGGCGAGCAGTACTTC,CASSLAHTGQLGEQYF
TRBD2,TRBV7-4,.,TRBJ2-7,TGTGCCAGGGCGGGACTAGCCCCCTACGAGCAGTACTTC,CARAGLAPYEQYF
.,TRBV4-1,.,TRBJ2-7,TGCGCCAGCAGCCAAGAGAAGACTGGCTACGAGCAGTACTTC,CASSQEKTGYEQYF
.,TRBV3-1/TRBV3-2,once,TRBJ2-4,TGTGCCAGCAGCCCCTTAGAGGAAAACATTCAGTACTTC,CASSPLEENIQYF
.,TRBV4-1,.,TRBJ1-5,TGCGCCAGCAGCCAAGTCCCGCAGGGTGGCAATCAGCCCCAGCATTTT,CASSQVPQGGNQPQHF